This T cell receptor beta chain originates from a study of T cells in Graves' hyperthyroidism and ophthalmopathy. CDR3 length: 13 amino acids. V lost 4 bases and J lost 6; bases outside the gene matches: 9. Germline V gives CDR1 SQVTM, CDR2 ANQGSEA. Pregnant or lactating patients were excluded, as were those with uncontrolled infection or other autoimmune disease. For the diagnoses, clinical symptoms, serum thyroxine and TRAb, thyroid ultrasound and orbital computed tomography were used. Study-wide results and limits: Ophthalmopathy was predicted by the model a median of about 6.5 months ahead of onset. Most clonotypes expanded in the thyroid (above 0.001) were also present in blood.

This clonotype has just a few counts. Its target is not known. What was amplified from RNA transcripts were TCR beta CDR3 regions. The HTBI set primed first-round TCR CDR3 RT-PCR. TCRdb redid the calling of the multiplex PCR reads with MiXCR, one entry per CDR3 protein. The table has hundreds of thousands of distinct CDR3 sequences, roughly 45% seen once. The sequencing input was peripheral blood or thyroid tissue (not recorded which). The V call is TRBV29-1, the J call TRBJ2-7; the match to TRBD1 covers 7 bases. The source of this sequence is an adult man with Graves' disease, either hyperthyroidism or ophthalmopathy (not recorded which). CDR3 DNA: TGCAGCGTTGGGAAAGGCCAGGGGGTCGAGCAGTACTTC. Amino acid sequence: CSVGKGQGVEQYF.